The present T cell receptor (beta chain) was sequenced within a study of blood T cell repertoires in COVID-19. Study summary: Acute-phase and convalescent COVID-19 samples originated in the United States, Italy and Spain. Sources were T cells, B-cell-depleted T cells, or PBMCs; the material itself was cDNA or gDNA.

In the source study's methods: Reference gene primer amplification gave estimated nucleated cell counts. Sequenced by immunoSEQ multiplex PCR; TCRdb stores in-frame clones only, minus some. V, J and clone size are taken as reported in that table, and D and trimming were inferred from the DNA itself. The data show about 170,000 clones, approximately 80% seen once. The V gene end was trimmed by 5 bases and the J gene end by 0 bases; junction bases not matched to a gene: 10. The CDR3 runs to 16 residues. The germline V gene encodes CDR1 SGHRS and CDR2 YFSETQ. Patients of the Seattle cohort, enrolled during active infection, were followed longitudinally.

The sequence was obtained from a woman aged 80 or over with COVID-19, enrolled during active disease. The rearrangement joins TRBV5-1 to TRBJ1-1; 7 nucleotides agree with TRBD1. Sequencing was performed on peripheral blood. In DNA, the CDR3 is TGCGCCAGCAGTACCACCGGACAGGCGGTGAACACTGAAGCTTTCTTT. Protein sequence: CASSTTGQAVNTEAFF. Combining the CDR3 with reference TRBV5-1 and TRBJ1-1 gives the whole variable domain KAGVTQTPRYLIKTRGQQVTLSCSPISGHRSVSWYQQTPGQGLQFLFEYFSETQRNKGNFPGRFSGRQFSNSRSEMNVSTLELGDSALYLCASSTTGQAVNTEAFFGQGTRLTVV.